This T cell receptor (beta chain) derives from a study of blood T cells in healthy people across ages. As for the study in general: There was about one barcoded beta molecule captured by template switching per two T cells.

Together with a sample-barcoded 5' primer, a J-beta primer mix was included in a second PCR lasting about 7 to 11 cycles. MiXCR was run by TCRdb on the 5' RACE reads, yielding one entry per CDR3 protein. The table shows 1.5 million to 2 million distinct CDR3 sequences, with approximately 50% occurring only once. General study results and limits: TCR beta diversity was tightly associated with the proportion of naive T cells. More naive CD4+ cells and higher diversity were found in long-lived than in aged donors.

This clonotype was counted between two and nine times. The antigen is undetermined. Every donor provided approximately 10 milliliters of peripheral blood. Germline V CDR1 and CDR2: LNHNV, YYDKDF (reference sequence). CDR3 length: 13 residues. V lost 1 base and J lost 0, with 2 bases in between. The gene calls are TRBV15 and TRBJ2-3; D not resolved. The clonotype originates from a woman aged 40 to 50 in good health. The specimen sequenced was blood. CDR3 sequence: CATSRGSTDTQYF. DNA of the CDR3: TGTGCCACCAGCAGAGGCAGCACAGATACGCAGTATTTT.